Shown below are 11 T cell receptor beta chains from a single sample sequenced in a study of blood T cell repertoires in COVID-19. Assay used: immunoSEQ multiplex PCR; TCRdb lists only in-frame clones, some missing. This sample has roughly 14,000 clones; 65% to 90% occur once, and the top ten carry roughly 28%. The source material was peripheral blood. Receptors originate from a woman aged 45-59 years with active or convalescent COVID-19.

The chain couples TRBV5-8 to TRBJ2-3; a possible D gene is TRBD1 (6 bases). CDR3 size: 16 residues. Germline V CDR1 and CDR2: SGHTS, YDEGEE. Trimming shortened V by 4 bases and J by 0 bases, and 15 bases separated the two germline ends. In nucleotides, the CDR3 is TGTGCCAGCAGCAGGGCTTCAGGGGAAAGCACAGATACGCAGTATTTT. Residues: CASSRASGESTDTQYF.

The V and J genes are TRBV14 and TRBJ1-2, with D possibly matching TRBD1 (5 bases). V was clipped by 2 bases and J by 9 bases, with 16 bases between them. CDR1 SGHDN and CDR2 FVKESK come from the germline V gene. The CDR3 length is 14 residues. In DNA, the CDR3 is TGTGCCAGCAGCCAATTAACGGGACTTCCTAGCTACACCTTC. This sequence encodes CASSQLTGLPSYTF.

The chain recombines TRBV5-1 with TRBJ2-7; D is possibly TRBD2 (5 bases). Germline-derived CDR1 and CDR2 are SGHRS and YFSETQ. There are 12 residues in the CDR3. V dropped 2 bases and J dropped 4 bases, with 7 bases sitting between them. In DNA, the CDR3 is TGCGCCAGCAGCTTTCCGGGGTACGAGCAGTACTTC. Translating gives CASSFPGYEQYF.

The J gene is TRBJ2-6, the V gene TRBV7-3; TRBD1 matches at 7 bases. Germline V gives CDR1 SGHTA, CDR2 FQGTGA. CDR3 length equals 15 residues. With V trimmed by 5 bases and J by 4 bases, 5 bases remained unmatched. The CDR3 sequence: CASSIQGLGANVLTF. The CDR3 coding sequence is TGTGCCAGCAGCATACAGGGGCTCGGGGCCAACGTCCTGACTTTC.

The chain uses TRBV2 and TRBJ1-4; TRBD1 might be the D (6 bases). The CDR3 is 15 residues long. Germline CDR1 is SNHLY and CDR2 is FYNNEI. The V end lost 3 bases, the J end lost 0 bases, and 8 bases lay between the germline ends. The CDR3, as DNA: TGTGCCAGCAGTGACCCAGGGGCAACTAATGAAAAACTGTTTTTT. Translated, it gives CASSDPGATNEKLFF.

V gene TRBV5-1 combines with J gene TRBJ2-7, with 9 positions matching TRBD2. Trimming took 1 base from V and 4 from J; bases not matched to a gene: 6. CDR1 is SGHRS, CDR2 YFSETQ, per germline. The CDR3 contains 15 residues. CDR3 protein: CASSLTSGSNYEQYF. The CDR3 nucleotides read TGCGCCAGCAGCTTGACTAGCGGGTCTAATTACGAGCAGTACTTC.

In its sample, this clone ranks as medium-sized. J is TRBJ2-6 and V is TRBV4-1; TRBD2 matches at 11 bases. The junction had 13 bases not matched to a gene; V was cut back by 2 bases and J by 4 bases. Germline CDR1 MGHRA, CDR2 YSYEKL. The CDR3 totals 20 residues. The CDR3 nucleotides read TGCGCCAGCAGCCAAATACCGGGACTAGCGGTCCAAGAGGGGGCCAACGTCCTGACTTTC. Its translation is CASSQIPGLAVQEGANVLTF.

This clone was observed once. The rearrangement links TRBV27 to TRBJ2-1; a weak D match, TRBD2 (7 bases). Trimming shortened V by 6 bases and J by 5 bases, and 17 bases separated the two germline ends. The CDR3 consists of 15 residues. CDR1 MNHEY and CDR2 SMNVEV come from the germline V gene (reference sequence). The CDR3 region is CASRGGPFSDNEQFF. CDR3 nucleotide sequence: TGTGCCAGCAGGGGGGGGCCATTTAGCGACAATGAGCAGTTCTTC.

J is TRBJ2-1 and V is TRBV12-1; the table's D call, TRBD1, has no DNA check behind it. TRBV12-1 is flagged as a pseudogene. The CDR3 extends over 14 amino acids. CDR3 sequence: CASREGQTYNEQFF. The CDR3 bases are TGTGCCAGCAGAGAAGGACAGACCTACAATGAGCAGTTCTTC.

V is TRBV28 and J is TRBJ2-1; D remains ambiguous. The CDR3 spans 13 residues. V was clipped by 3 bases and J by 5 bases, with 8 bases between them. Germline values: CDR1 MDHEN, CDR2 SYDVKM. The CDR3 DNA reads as TGTGCCAGCAGTTTCACGAGTAACAATGAGCAGTTCTTC. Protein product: CASSFTSNNEQFF. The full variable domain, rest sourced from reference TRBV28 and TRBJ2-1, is DVKVTQSSRYLVKRTGEKVFLECVQDMDHENMFWYRQDPGLGLRLIYFSYDVKMKEKGDIPEGYSVSREKKERFSLILESASTNQTSMYLCASSFTSNNEQFFGPGTRLTVL.

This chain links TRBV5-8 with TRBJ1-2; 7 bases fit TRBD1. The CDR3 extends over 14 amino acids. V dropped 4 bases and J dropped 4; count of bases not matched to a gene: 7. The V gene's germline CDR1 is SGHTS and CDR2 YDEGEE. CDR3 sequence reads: CASSTPGQFYGYTF. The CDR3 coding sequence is TGTGCCAGCAGCACTCCGGGACAGTTCTATGGCTACACCTTC. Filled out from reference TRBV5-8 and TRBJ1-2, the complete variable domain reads EAGVTQSPTHLIKTRGQQATLRCSPISGHTSVYWYQQALGLGLQFLLWYDEGEERNRGNFPPRFSGRQFPNYSSELNVNALELEDSALYLCASSTPGQFYGYTFGSGTRLTVV.